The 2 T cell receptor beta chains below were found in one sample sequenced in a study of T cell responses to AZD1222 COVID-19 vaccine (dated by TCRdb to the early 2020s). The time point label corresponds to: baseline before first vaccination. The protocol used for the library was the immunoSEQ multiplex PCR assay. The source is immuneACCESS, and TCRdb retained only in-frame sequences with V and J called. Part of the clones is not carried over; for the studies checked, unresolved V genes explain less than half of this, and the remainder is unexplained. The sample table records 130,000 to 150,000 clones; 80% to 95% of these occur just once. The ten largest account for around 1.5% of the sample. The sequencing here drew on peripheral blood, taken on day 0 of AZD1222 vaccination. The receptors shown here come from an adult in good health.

The chain's CDR3 is CASSLPVVSGITNTGELFF. CDR3 nucleotides: TGTGCCAGCAGCCTACCGGTAGTTAGCGGGATCACTAACACCGGGGAGCTGTTTTTT. This chain links TRBV11-3 with TRBJ2-2, with TRBD2 identical over 8 bases. The CDR3 loop spans 19 amino acids. Germline lookup yields CDR1 SGHNT and CDR2 YENEEA. J was trimmed by 2 bases and V by 5 bases; bases with no gene match: 16.

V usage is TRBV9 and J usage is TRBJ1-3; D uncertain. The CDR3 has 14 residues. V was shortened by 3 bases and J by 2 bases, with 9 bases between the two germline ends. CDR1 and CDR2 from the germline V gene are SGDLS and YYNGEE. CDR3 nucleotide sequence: TGTGCCAGCAGCGAAGGGATTACTGGAAACACCATATATTTT. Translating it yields CASSEGITGNTIYF.